This entry describes one T cell receptor beta chain. These data originate in a study of shared clonotypes between healthy human individuals. V was shortened by 4 bases and J by 6 bases, with 13 bases between the two germline ends. This CDR3 comprises 13 residues. Germline CDR1 and CDR2: SGHRS and YFSETQ. Profiled with immunoSEQ multiplex PCR; TCRdb holds only in-frame clones, not every one. In the table there are more than 2,000,000 clones, just over 90% of which are singletons. The rearrangement uses TRBV5-1 and TRBJ1-2; a weak D match, TRBD1 (5 bases). The specimen sequenced was naive CD4+ T cells sorted from blood. Subset of the sample: CD45RA+ positively selected. This clonotype was sampled from a man aged 18 to 30 in good health. The DNA of the CDR3 is TGCGCCAGCAGCAGGGACTTAATGGATGGCTACACCTTC. Translation gives CASSRDLMDGYTF. Variable domain in full (rest from reference TRBV5-1 and TRBJ1-2): KAGVTQTPRYLIKTRGQQVTLSCSPISGHRSVSWYQQTPGQGLQFLFEYFSETQRNKGNFPGRFSGRQFSNSRSEMNVSTLELGDSALYLCASSRDLMDGYTFGSGTRLTVV.